Listed below are T cell receptor beta chains from one sample, sequenced in a study of beta chain features in type 1 diabetes. Using immunoSEQ multiplex PCR, the repertoire was profiled, and TCRdb retains in-frame clones only, with some absent. The table records roughly 500,000 clones, roughly 30% of them present only once. Sequencing was done on a sample of naive CD4+ T cells from blood. The receptor source for this set is a man between 18 and 29 years old in good health. CDR3s include the opening cysteine and the closing phenylalanine or tryptophan. The D gene is left open where the match is weak. Only part of the rows carry a size: once, few, many, or a class if the clone is expanded.

TRBV7-2	TRBJ2-1	TRBD2	-	CASSLQSLAEVDEQFF	TGTGCCAGCAGCTTACAGTCCCTAGCGGAGGTGGATGAGCAGTTCTTC
TRBV4-3	TRBJ2-7	-	-	CASSQDNLAGVASSYEQYF	TGCGCCAGCAGCCAAGATAATCTCGCAGGGGTGGCAAGCTCCTACGAGCAGTACTTC
TRBV10-3	TRBJ2-3	-	-	CAISVDGWITDTQYF	TGTGCCATCAGTGTTGACGGCTGGATCACAGATACGCAGTATTTT
TRBV6-5	TRBJ2-7	-	-	CASSYSRGYEQYF	TGTGCCAGCAGTTACTCTCGTGGCTACGAGCAGTACTTC
TRBV7-9	TRBJ2-1	-	-	CASSLASPEQFF	TGTGCCAGCAGCTTAGCCTCACCCGAGCAGTTCTTC
TRBV30	TRBJ1-1	-	few	CACLTGHAEAFF	TGTGCCTGCCTAACAGGGCACGCTGAAGCTTTCTTT
TRBV18	TRBJ1-3	-	few	CASSPPEGYTIYF	TGTGCCAGCTCACCACCGGAGGGATACACCATATATTTT
TRBV12-5	TRBJ2-3	-	few	CASGPPAGTDTQYF	TGTGCTAGTGGTCCCCCCGCGGGAACAGATACGCAGTATTTT
TRBV25-1	TRBJ2-7	TRBD2	few	CASSGGGLAVAYEQYF	TGTGCCAGCAGTGGGGGAGGACTAGCGGTAGCCTACGAGCAGTACTTC
TRBV29-1	TRBJ2-3	-	-	CSPTSGSDTQYF	TGCAGCCCCACGTCGGGGTCTGATACGCAGTATTTT
TRBV7-2	TRBJ1-1	-	few	CASSLGRENTEAFF	TGTGCCAGCAGCTTAGGCCGGGAGAACACTGAAGCTTTCTTT
TRBV4-1	TRBJ1-2	TRBD1	few	CASSRGQDYGYTF	TGCGCCAGCAGTCGAGGACAGGACTATGGCTACACCTTC
TRBV28	TRBJ2-1	-	-	CASKGYNEQFF	TGTGCCAGCAAGGGTTACAATGAGCAGTTCTTC
TRBV7-8	TRBJ2-1	-	-	CASSLSRGGVGNEQFF	TGTGCCAGCAGCTTATCCAGGGGCGGCGTGGGCAATGAGCAGTTCTTC
TRBV25-1	TRBJ2-5	-	few	CASSTPGFGETQYF	TGTGCCAGCTCAACACCAGGGTTTGGGGAGACCCAGTACTTC
TRBV30	TRBJ2-3	TRBD2	few	CAWSLTSGRTDTQYF	TGTGCCTGGAGCCTAACTAGCGGGAGAACAGATACGCAGTATTTT
TRBV11-3	TRBJ2-3	-	few	CASSSSSADTQYF	TGTGCCAGCAGCTCATCTAGCGCAGATACGCAGTATTTT
TRBV2	TRBJ1-5	TRBD1	few	CASSPRQGGQPQHF	TGTGCCAGCAGTCCTCGACAGGGTGGACAGCCCCAGCATTTT
TRBV9	TRBJ2-1	-	few	CASSVQSTYNEQFF	TGTGCCAGCAGCGTACAAAGCACCTACAATGAGCAGTTCTTC
TRBV7-8	TRBJ2-7	TRBD2	few	CASSLAGGPYEQYF	TGTGCCAGCAGCTTAGCGGGAGGGCCCTACGAGCAGTACTTC
TRBV25-1	TRBJ2-7	TRBD1	-	CASSEMGQSYEQYF	TGTGCCAGCAGTGAAATGGGACAGTCCTACGAGCAGTACTTC
TRBV2	TRBJ1-2	TRBD1	once	CASSGQGIYGYTF	TGTGCCAGCAGTGGACAGGGGATCTATGGCTACACCTTC
TRBV5-4	TRBJ1-4	-	few	CASSLVTDEKLFF	TGTGCCAGCAGCTTGGTTACAGACGAAAAACTGTTTTTT
TRBV4-3	TRBJ2-1	-	-	CASSQDRTYNEQFF	TGCGCCAGCAGCCAAGACAGAACATACAATGAGCAGTTCTTC
TRBV2	TRBJ2-5	-	once	CASSVLAEQETQYF	TGTGCCAGCAGTGTATTAGCGGAGCAAGAGACCCAGTACTTC
TRBV4-1	TRBJ2-7	TRBD1	once	CASSQQGAYEQYF	TGCGCCAGCAGCCAGCAGGGGGCCTACGAGCAGTACTTC
TRBV29-1	TRBJ2-2	-	-	CSVEGQNTGELFF	TGCAGCGTTGAAGGGCAGAACACCGGGGAGCTGTTTTTT
TRBV7-2	TRBJ2-7	TRBD1	-	CASSGRAGGNYEQYF	TGTGCCAGCAGCGGGCGCGCAGGGGGTAACTACGAGCAGTACTTC
TRBV7-6	TRBJ2-7	TRBD2	-	CRGDSYEQYF	TGTCGGGGGGACTCCTACGAGCAGTACTTC
TRBV7-2	TRBJ2-1	-	few	CASSLRDTSYNEQFF	TGTGCCAGCAGCCTCCGGGACACCTCCTACAATGAGCAGTTCTTC
TRBV30	TRBJ2-1	-	few	CAWSRRGEQFF	TGTGCCTGGAGTCGGCGAGGGGAGCAGTTCTTC
TRBV29-1	TRBJ2-3	TRBD2	few	CSASGRAPDTQYF	TGCAGCGCTAGCGGGAGGGCCCCAGATACGCAGTATTTT
TRBV9	TRBJ2-7	TRBD1	-	CASSVTGWGRDEQYF	TGTGCCAGCAGCGTGACAGGGTGGGGTAGGGACGAGCAGTACTTC
TRBV30	TRBJ2-3	TRBD2	-	CAWSVSNLAGTDTQYF	TGTGCCTGGAGTGTGAGCAATCTAGCGGGCACAGATACGCAGTATTTT
TRBV7-9	TRBJ1-1	-	once	CASSLPMSMNTEAFF	TGTGCCAGCAGCTTGCCCATGAGTATGAACACTGAAGCTTTCTTT
TRBV30	TRBJ2-7	TRBD1	few	CAWSASGQAHYEQYF	TGTGCCTGGAGTGCGTCGGGACAGGCACACTACGAGCAGTACTTC
TRBV7-6	TRBJ2-6	-	-	CASSLVGGSGANVLTF	TGTGCCAGCAGCTTAGTTGGGGGCTCAGGGGCCAACGTCCTGACTTTC
TRBV7-9	TRBJ1-5	TRBD1	-	CASTGDSLNQPQHF	TGTGCCAGCACCGGGGACAGCTTGAATCAGCCCCAGCATTTT
TRBV10-3	TRBJ2-5	-	-	CAITSGYQETQYF	TGTGCCATCACCAGTGGATACCAAGAGACCCAGTACTTC
TRBV5-1	TRBJ2-5	TRBD1	-	CASSHGTGWWETQYF	TGCGCCAGCAGCCACGGGACAGGCTGGTGGGAGACCCAGTACTTC
TRBV4-3	TRBJ1-3	-	-	CASSFRPASGNTIYF	TGCGCCAGCAGCTTCAGGCCAGCTTCTGGAAACACCATATATTTT
TRBV9	TRBJ2-7	TRBD1	-	CASSVGTGALYEQYF	TGTGCCAGCAGCGTCGGGACAGGGGCCCTCTACGAGCAGTACTTC
TRBV30	TRBJ2-2	-	-	CAWSVKHRDTGELFF	TGTGCCTGGAGTGTTAAACATCGGGACACCGGGGAGCTGTTTTTT
TRBV30	TRBJ2-3	TRBD1	-	CAHERDRGDTQYF	TGTGCCCACGAACGGGACAGGGGCGATACGCAGTATTTT
TRBV30	TRBJ2-5	-	-	CAWMRGGETQYF	TGTGCCTGGATGAGGGGGGGAGAGACCCAGTACTTC
TRBV13	TRBJ2-7	TRBD2	-	CASSLYNLAASYEQYF	TGTGCCAGCAGCTTGTATAACCTAGCGGCCTCCTACGAGCAGTACTTC
TRBV30	TRBJ2-3	-	few	CAWSSGPRGADTQYF	TGTGCCTGGAGTTCCGGGCCTCGGGGAGCAGATACGCAGTATTTT
TRBV29-1	TRBJ2-5	-	few	CSVSGTPQETQYF	TGCAGCGTCTCCGGGACACCTCAAGAGACCCAGTACTTC
TRBV7-2	TRBJ2-3	-	-	CASSLESRPGGVDTQYF	TGTGCCAGCAGCTTAGAGAGTAGACCAGGGGGGGTAGATACGCAGTATTTT
TRBV7-9	TRBJ2-1	TRBD2	-	CASSPGTSGHNEQFF	TGTGCCAGCAGCCCCGGGACTAGCGGCCACAATGAGCAGTTCTTC
TRBV29-1	TRBJ2-5	TRBD2	few	CSVGGTSGQETQYF	TGCAGCGTTGGGGGGACTAGCGGACAAGAGACCCAGTACTTC
TRBV27	TRBJ2-1	-	-	CASSFGQINNEQFF	TGTGCCAGCAGTTTCGGACAGATCAACAATGAGCAGTTCTTC
TRBV19	TRBJ1-1	-	-	CASSIAGMNTEAFF	TGTGCCAGTAGTATTGCGGGGATGAACACTGAAGCTTTCTTT
TRBV7-9	TRBJ2-3	-	-	CASSLTVSVDGTDTQYF	TGTGCCAGCAGCTTAACTGTGTCGGTCGACGGCACAGATACGCAGTATTTT
TRBV5-4	TRBJ2-5	-	few	CASSADSGETQYF	TGTGCCAGCAGCGCGGACAGCGGAGAGACCCAGTACTTC
TRBV30	TRBJ1-3	-	-	CASPSGGSGNTIYF	TGTGCCTCGCCCTCGGGGGGATCTGGAAACACCATATATTTT
TRBV9	TRBJ2-1	TRBD2	-	CASSVAGGLDNEQFF	TGTGCCAGCAGCGTAGCTGGGGGACTAGACAATGAGCAGTTCTTC
TRBV11-2	TRBJ2-1	-	few	CASSSGAPSYNEQFF	TGTGCCAGCAGCTCTGGGGCGCCCTCCTACAATGAGCAGTTCTTC